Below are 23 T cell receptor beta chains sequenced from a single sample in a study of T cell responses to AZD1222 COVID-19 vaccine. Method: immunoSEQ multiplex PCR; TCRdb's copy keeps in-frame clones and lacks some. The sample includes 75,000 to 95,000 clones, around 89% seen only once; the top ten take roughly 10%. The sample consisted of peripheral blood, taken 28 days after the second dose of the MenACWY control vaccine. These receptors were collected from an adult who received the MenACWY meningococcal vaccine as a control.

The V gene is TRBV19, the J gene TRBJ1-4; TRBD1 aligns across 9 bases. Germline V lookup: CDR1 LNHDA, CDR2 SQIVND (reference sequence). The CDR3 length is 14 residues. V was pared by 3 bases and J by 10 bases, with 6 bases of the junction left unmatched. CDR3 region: CASSIRADRGKLFF. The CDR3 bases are TGTGCCAGTAGTATTCGTGCGGACAGGGGAAAACTGTTTTTT. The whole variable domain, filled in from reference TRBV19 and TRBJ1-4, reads DGGITQSPKYLFRKEGQNVTLSCEQNLNHDAMYWYRQDPGQGLRLIYYSQIVNDFQKGDIAEGYSVSREKKESFPLTVTSAQKNPTAFYLCASSIRADRGKLFFGSGTQLSVL.

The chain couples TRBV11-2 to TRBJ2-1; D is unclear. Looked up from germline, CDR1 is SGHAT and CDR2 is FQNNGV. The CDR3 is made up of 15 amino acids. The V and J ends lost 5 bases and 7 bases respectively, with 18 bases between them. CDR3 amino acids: CASSPKTGSWNEQFF. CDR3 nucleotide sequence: TGTGCCAGCAGCCCGAAAACGGGCTCGTGGAATGAGCAGTTCTTC.

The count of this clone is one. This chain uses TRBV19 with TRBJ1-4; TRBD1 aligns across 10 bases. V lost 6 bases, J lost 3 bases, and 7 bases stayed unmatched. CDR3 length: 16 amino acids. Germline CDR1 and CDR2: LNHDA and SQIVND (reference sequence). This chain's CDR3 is CASSDRGREANEKLFF. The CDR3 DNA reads TGTGCCAGTAGCGACAGGGGGCGCGAGGCTAATGAAAAACTGTTTTTT.

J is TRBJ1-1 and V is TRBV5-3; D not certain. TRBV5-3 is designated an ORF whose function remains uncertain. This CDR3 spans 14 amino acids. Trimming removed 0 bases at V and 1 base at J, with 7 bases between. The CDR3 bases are TGTGCCAGAAGCTTGGCACAACAGAACACTGAAGCTTTCTTT. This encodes CARSLAQQNTEAFF.

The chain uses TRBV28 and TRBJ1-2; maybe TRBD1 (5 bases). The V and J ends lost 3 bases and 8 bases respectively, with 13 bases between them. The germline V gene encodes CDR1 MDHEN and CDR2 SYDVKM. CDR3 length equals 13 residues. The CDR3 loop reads CASSFGGIGGYTF. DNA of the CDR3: TGTGCCAGCAGTTTTGGGGGGATCGGAGGCTACACCTTC.

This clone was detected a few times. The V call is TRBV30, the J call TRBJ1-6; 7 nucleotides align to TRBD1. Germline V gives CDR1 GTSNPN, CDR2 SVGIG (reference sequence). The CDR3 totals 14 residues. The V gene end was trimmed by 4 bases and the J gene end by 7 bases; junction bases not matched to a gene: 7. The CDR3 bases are TGTGCCTGGAAACTGGGACAGTCCAATTCACCCCTCCACTTT. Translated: CAWKLGQSNSPLHF.

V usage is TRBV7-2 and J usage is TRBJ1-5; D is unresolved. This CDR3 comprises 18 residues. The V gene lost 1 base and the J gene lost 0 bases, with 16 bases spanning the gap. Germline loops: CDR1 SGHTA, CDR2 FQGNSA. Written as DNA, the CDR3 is TGTGCCAGCAGCTTAGGGCCCACGAACAGTTATAGCAATCAGCCCCAGCATTTT. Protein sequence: CASSLGPTNSYSNQPQHF. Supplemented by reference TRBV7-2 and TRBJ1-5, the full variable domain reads GAGVSQSPSNKVTEKGKDVELRCDPISGHTALYWYRQSLGQGLEFLIYFQGNSAPDKSGLPSDRFSAERTGGSVSTLTIQRTQQEDSAVYLCASSLGPTNSYSNQPQHFGDGTRLSIL.

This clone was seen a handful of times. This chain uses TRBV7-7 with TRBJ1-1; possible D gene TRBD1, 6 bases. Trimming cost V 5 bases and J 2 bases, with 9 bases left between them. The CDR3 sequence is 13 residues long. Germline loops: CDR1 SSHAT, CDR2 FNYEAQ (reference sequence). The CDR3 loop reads CASSRDKNTEAFF. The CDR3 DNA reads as TGTGCCAGCAGCCGGGACAAAAACACTGAAGCTTTCTTT.

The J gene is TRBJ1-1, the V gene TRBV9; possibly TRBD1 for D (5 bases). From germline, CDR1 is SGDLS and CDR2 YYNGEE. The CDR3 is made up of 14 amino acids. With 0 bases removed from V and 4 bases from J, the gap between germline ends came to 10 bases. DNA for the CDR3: TGTGCCAGCAGCGTAGTCGGGGCCGGCACTGAAGCTTTCTTT. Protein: CASSVVGAGTEAFF.

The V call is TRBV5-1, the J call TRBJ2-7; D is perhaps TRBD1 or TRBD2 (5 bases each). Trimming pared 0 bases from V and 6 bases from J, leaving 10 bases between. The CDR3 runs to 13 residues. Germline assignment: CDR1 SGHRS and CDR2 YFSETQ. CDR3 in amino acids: CASSLGAGAEQYF. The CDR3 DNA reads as TGCGCCAGCAGCTTGGGGGCCGGGGCCGAGCAGTACTTC.

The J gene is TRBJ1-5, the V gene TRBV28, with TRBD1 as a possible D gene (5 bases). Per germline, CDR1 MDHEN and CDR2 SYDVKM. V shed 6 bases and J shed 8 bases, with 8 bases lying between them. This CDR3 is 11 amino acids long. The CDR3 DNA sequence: TGTGCCAGCAGCCTGGGGGAGCCCCAGCATTTT. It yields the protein CASSLGEPQHF.

CDR3 loop: CASRSSPTGGGYEQYF. DNA of the CDR3: TGTGCCAGCAGGTCGTCACCGACAGGGGGGGGCTACGAGCAGTACTTC. The J gene is TRBJ2-7, the V gene TRBV5-4; 9 nucleotides align to TRBD1. The CDR3 contains 16 residues. CDR1 is SGHNT and CDR2 is YYREEE in the germline V gene (reference sequence). The trim removed 5 bases at V and 3 bases at J, leaving 12 bases unmatched.

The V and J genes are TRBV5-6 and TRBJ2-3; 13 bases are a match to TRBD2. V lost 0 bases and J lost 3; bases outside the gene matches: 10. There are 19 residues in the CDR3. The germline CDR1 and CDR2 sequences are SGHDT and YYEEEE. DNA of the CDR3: TGTGCCAGCAGCTTGGCCGCAAGGACTAGCGGGGGAGTAACAGATACGCAGTATTTT. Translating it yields CASSLAARTSGGVTDTQYF. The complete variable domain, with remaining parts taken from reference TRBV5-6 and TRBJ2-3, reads DAGVTQSPTHLIKTRGQQVTLRCSPKSGHDTVSWYQQALGQGPQFIFQYYEEEERQRGNFPDRFSGHQFPNYSSELNVNALLLGDSALYLCASSLAARTSGGVTDTQYFGPGTRLTVL.

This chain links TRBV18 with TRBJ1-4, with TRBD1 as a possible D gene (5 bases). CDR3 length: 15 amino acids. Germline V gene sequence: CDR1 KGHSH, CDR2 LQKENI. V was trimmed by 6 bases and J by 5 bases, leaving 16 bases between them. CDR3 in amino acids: CASSRTDRANEKLFF. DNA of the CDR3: TGTGCCAGCTCTCGTACCGACAGAGCGAATGAAAAACTGTTTTTT. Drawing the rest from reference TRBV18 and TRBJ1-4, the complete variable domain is NAGVMQNPRHLVRRRGQEARLRCSPMKGHSHVYWYRQLPEEGLKFMVYLQKENIIDESGMPKERFSAEFPKEGPSILRIQQVVRGDSAAYFCASSRTDRANEKLFFGSGTQLSVL.

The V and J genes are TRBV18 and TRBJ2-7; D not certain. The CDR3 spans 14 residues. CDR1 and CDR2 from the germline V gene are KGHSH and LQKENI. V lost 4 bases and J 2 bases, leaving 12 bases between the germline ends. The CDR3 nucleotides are TGTGCCAGCTCACTTGCGGCTGCCCCCTACGAGCAGTACTTC. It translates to CASSLAAAPYEQYF.

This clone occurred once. DNA for the CDR3: TGTGCCAGCAGCTCTAGGGTGGTTAGATTAACGAAAAAACTGTTTTTT. It specifies CASSSRVVRLTKKLFF. The chain joins TRBV11-1 to TRBJ1-4; no clear D. CDR3 size: 16 residues. Germline values: CDR1 SGHAT, CDR2 FQDESV (reference sequence). Trimming took 4 bases from V and 9 from J, leaving 21 bases between them.

In DNA form, the CDR3 reads TGTGCCACCAGCTTTAACCCCGGGACGGAGTTAGCTAACTATGGCTACACCTTC. It specifies CATSFNPGTELANYGYTF. This chain uses TRBV15 with TRBJ1-2, with a tentative D call TRBD1 (5 bases). This CDR3 spans 18 amino acids. In germline, CDR1 is LNHNV, CDR2 YYDKDF (reference sequence). V gave up 5 bases and J gave up 0 bases, with 22 bases separating them.

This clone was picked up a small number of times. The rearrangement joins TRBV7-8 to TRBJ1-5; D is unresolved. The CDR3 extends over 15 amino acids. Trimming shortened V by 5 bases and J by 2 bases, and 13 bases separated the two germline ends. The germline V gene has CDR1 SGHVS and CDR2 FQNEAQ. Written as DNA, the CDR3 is TGTGCCAGCAGCCTTACCCAAGCCGGCAATCAGCCCCAGCATTTT. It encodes CASSLTQAGNQPQHF.

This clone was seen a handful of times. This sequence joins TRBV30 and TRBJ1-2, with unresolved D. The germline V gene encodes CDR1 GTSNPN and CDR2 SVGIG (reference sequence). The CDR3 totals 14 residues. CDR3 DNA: TGTGGCCTGGAAGGATCGAACACTAACTATGGCTACACCTTC. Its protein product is CGLEGSNTNYGYTF.

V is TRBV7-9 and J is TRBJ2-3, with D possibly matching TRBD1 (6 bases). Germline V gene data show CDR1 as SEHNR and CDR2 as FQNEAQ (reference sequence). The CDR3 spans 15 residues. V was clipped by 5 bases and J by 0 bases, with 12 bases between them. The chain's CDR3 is CASSQSGVSTDTQYF. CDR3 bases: TGTGCCAGCAGCCAGTCAGGGGTAAGCACAGATACGCAGTATTTT.

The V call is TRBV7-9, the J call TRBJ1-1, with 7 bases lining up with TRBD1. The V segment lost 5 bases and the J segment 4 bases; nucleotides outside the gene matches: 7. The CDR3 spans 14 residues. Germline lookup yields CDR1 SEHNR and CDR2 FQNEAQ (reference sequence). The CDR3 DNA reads TGTGCCAGCAGCCGACAGGGTCTGGGCACTGAAGCTTTCTTT. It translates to CASSRQGLGTEAFF.

The CDR3 DNA reads TGTGCCAGCAGTTCCACTTCCGGGACAGCATCTTACGAGCAGTACTTC. Protein: CASSSTSGTASYEQYF. The V call is TRBV27, the J call TRBJ2-7; 7 bases map to TRBD1. The CDR3 is 16 amino acids. V trimming: 4 bases; J trimming: 4 bases; junction bases outside the gene matches: 13. The germline CDR1 and CDR2 sequences are MNHEY and SMNVEV (reference sequence).

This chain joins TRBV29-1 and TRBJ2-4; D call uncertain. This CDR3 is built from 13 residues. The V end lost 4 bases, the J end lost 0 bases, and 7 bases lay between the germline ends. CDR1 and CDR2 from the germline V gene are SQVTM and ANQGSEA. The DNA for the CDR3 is TGCAGCGTTGCCCAGCTAGCCAAAAACATTCAGTACTTC. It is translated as CSVAQLAKNIQYF.